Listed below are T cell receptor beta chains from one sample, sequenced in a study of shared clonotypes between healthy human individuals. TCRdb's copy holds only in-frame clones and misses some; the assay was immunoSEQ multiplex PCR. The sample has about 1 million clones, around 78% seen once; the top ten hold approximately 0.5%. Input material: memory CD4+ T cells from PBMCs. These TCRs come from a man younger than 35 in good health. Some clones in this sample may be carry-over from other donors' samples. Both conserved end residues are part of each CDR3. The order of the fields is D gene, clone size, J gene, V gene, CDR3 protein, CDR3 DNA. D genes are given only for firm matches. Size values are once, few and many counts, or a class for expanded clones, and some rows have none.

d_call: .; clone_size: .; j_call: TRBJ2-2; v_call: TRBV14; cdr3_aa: CASSLQPRNTGELFF; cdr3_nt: TGTGCCAGCAGCCTACAGCCTAGAAACACCGGGGAGCTGTTTTTT
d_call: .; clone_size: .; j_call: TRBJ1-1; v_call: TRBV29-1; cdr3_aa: CRAQSTRGEAFF; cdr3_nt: TGCAGGGCACAATCCACTCGGGGTGAAGCTTTCTTT
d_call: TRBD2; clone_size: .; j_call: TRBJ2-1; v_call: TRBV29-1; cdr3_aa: CSIAGVGNEQFF; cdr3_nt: TGCAGTATCGCGGGAGTCGGCAATGAGCAGTTCTTC
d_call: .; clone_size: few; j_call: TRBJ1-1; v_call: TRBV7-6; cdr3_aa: CASSPGANTEAFF; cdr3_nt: TGTGCCAGCAGCCCGGGGGCCAACACTGAAGCTTTCTTT
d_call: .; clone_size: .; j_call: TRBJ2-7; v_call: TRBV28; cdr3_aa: CASTAYHREQYF; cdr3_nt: TGTGCCAGCACAGCTTATCATCGGGAGCAGTACTTC
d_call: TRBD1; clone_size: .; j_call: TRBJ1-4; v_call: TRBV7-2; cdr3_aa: CASSPQGATNEKLFF; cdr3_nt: TGTGCCAGCAGCCCACAGGGGGCAACTAATGAAAAACTGTTTTTT
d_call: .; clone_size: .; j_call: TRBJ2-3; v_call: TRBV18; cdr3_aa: CASSPTTTRTDTQYF; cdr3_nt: TGTGCCAGCTCACCAACAACCACCCGCACAGATACGCAGTATTTT
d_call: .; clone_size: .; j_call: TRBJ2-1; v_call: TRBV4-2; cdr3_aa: CASSPGREQFF; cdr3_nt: TGTGCCAGCAGCCCAGGCCGTGAGCAGTTCTTC
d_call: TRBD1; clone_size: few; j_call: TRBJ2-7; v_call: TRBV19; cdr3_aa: CASRGQDRAHEQYF; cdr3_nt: TGTGCCAGTAGAGGGCAAGACAGGGCCCACGAGCAGTACTTC
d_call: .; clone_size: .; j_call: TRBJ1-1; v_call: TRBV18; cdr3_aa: CASSQLGQMNTEAFF; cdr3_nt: TGTGCCAGCTCGCAGCTCGGGCAGATGAACACTGAAGCTTTCTTT
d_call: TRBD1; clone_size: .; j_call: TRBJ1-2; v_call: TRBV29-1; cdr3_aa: CSVQGRGHHYGYTF; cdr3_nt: TGCAGCGTCCAAGGGAGGGGGCACCACTATGGCTACACCTTC
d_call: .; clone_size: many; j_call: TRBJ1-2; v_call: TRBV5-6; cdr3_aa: CASSLDRNRGYTF; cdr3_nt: TGTGCCAGCAGCTTGGACAGGAACAGGGGCTACACCTTC
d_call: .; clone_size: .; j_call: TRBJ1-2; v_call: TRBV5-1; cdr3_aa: CASSLADGGPYGYTF; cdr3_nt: TGCGCCAGCAGCTTGGCTGACGGCGGGCCATATGGCTACACCTTC
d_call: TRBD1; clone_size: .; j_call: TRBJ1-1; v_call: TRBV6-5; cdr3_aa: CASSYGRGISTEAFF; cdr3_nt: TGTGCCAGCAGTTACGGCAGGGGGATCAGTACTGAAGCTTTCTTT
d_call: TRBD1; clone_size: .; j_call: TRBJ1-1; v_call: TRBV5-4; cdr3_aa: CASSSSRQGGTEAFF; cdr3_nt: TGTGCCAGCAGCTCGTCGAGACAGGGTGGCACTGAAGCTTTCTTT
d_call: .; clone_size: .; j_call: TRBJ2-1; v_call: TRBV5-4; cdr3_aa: CASSHYSGAGEQFF; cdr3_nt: TGTGCCAGCAGCCACTATAGTGGGGCGGGTGAGCAGTTCTTC
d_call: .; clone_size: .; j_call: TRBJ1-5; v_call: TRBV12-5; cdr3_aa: CASGLVEDGKEYSNQPQHF; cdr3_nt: TGTGCTAGTGGTTTGGTAGAGGACGGCAAAGAATATAGCAATCAGCCCCAGCATTTT
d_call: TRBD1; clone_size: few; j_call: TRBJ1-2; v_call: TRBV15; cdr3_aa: CATSRPGGAWGYTF; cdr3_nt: TGTGCCACCAGCAGACCAGGGGGTGCCTGGGGCTACACCTTC
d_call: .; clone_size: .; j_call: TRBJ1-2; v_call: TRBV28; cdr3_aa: CASRGSKYGYTF; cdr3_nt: TGTGCCAGCAGGGGATCGAAATATGGCTACACCTTC
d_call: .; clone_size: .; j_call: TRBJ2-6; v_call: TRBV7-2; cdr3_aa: CASSLGTGANVLTF; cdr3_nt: TGTGCCAGCAGCTTGGGGACTGGGGCCAACGTCCTGACTTTC
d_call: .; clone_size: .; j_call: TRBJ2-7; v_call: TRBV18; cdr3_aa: CASSPDRASREQYF; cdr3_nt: TGTGCCAGCTCACCAGATAGAGCGAGTCGGGAGCAGTACTTC
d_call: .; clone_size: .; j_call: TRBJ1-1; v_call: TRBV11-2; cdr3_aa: CASSLSSILNTEAFF; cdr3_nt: TGTGCCAGCAGCTTAAGCTCGATCTTGAACACTGAAGCTTTCTTT
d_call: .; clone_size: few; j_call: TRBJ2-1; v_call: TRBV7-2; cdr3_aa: CASSLEREDEQFF; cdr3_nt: TGTGCCAGCAGCTTAGAAAGGGAGGATGAGCAGTTCTTC
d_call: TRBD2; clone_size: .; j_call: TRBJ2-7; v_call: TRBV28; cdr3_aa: CASSSSGEGSYEQYF; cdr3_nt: TGTGCCAGCAGTTCCTCTGGGGAGGGATCCTACGAGCAGTACTTC
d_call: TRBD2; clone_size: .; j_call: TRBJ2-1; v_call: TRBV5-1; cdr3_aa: CASTRTAGLAWHEQFF; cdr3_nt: TGCGCCAGCACTCGGACAGCGGGACTAGCGTGGCATGAGCAGTTCTTC
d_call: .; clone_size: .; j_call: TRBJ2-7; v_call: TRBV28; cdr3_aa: CASAARYEQYF; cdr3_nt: TGTGCCAGCGCAGCTAGGTACGAGCAGTACTTC
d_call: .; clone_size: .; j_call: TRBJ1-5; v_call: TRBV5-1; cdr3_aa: CASSLSGVSNQPQHF; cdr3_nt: TGCGCCAGCAGCTTGTCGGGGGTTAGCAATCAGCCCCAGCATTTT
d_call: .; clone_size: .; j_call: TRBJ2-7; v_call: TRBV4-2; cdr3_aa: CASSQDLYEQYF; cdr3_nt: TGTGCCAGCAGCCAAGATTTATACGAGCAGTACTTC
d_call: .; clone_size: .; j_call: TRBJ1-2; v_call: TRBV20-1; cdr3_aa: CRGGMDGYTF; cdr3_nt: TGCAGGGGGGGGATGGATGGCTACACCTTC
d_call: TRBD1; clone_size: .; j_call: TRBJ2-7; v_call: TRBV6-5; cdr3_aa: CASRRQGAFYEQYF; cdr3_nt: TGTGCCAGTAGACGACAGGGAGCCTTCTACGAGCAGTACTTC
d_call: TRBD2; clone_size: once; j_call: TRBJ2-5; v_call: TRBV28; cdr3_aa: CASSGTSGPLETQYF; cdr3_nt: TGTGCCAGCAGCGGGACTAGCGGGCCCCTGGAGACCCAGTACTTC
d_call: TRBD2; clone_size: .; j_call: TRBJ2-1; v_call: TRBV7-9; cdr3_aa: CASSPQREGFYNEQFF; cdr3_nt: TGTGCCAGCAGCCCTCAGCGGGAGGGCTTTTACAATGAGCAGTTCTTC
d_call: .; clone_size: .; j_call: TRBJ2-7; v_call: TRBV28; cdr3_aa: CASKGQIYEQYF; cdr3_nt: TGTGCCAGCAAAGGGCAGATCTACGAGCAGTACTTC
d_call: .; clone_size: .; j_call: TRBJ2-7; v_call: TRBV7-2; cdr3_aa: CASSFGGTGYEQYF; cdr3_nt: TGTGCCAGCAGCTTTGGGGGGACGGGGTACGAGCAGTACTTC
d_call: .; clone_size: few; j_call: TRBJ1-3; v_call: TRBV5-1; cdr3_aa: CASSSDNSGNTIYF; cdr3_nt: TGCGCCAGCAGCTCGGACAACTCTGGAAACACCATATATTTT
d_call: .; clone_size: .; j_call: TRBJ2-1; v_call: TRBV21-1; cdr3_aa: CASSLRAGGPYYNEQFF; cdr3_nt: TGTGCCAGCAGCCTTAGGGCGGGAGGGCCTTACTACAATGAGCAGTTCTTC
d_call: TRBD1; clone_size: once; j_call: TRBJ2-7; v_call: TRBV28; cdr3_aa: CASRRGQEVLGYEQYF; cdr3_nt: TGTGCCAGCAGAAGGGGGCAGGAAGTGTTGGGGTACGAGCAGTACTTC
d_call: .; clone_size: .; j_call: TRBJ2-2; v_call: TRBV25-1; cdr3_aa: CASSEQTVNTGELFF; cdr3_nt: TGTGCCAGCAGTGAACAGACAGTAAACACCGGGGAGCTGTTTTTT
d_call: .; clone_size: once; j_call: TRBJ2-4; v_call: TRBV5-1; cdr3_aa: CASKEGSLLNIQYF; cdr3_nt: TGCGCCAGCAAGGAGGGTAGTCTATTAAACATTCAGTACTTC
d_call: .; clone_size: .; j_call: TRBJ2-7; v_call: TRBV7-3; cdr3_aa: CASSLLGGVEGKQYF; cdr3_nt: TGTGCCAGCAGCTTATTAGGTGGGGTCGAAGGAAAGCAGTACTTC
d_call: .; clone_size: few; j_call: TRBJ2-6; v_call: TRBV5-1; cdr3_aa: CASSPRDSGANVLTF; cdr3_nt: TGCGCCAGCAGCCCACGGGACTCTGGGGCCAACGTCCTGACTTTC
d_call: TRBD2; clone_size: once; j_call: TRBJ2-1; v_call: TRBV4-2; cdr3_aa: CASSPFGTSGNEQFF; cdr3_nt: TGTGCCAGCAGCCCCTTTGGGACTAGCGGCAATGAGCAGTTCTTC